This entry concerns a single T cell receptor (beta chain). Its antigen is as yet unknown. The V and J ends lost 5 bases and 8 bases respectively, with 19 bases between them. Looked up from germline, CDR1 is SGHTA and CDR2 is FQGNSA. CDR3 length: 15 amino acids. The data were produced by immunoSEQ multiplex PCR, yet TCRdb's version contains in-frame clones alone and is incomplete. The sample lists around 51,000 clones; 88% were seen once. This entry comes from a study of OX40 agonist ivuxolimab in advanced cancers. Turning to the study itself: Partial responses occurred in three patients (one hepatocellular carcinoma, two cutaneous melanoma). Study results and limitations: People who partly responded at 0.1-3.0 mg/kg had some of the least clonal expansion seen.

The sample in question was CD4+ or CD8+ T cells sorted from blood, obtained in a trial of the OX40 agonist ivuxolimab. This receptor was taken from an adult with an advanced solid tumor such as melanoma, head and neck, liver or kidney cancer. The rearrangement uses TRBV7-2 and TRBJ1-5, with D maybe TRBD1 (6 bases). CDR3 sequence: CASSPMGQGYKPQHF. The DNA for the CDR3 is TGTGCCAGCAGCCCAATGGGGCAGGGGTATAAGCCCCAGCATTTT.